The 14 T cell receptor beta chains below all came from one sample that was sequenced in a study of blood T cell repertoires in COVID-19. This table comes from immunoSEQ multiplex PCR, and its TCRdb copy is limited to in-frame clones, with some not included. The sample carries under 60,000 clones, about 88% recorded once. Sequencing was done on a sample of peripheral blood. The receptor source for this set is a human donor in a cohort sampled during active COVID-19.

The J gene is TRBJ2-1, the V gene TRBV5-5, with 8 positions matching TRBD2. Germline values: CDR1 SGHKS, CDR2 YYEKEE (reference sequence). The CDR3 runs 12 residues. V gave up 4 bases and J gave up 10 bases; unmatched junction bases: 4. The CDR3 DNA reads TGTGCCAGCAGCGGGGGACTAGGCGAGCAGTTCTTC. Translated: CASSGGLGEQFF.

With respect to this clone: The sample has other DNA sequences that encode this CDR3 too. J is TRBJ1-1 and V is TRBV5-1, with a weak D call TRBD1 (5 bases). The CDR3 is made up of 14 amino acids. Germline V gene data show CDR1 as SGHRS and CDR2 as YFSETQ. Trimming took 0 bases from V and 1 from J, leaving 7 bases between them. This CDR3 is CASSLVGANTEAFF. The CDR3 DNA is TGCGCCAGCAGCTTGGTAGGGGCGAACACTGAAGCTTTCTTT.

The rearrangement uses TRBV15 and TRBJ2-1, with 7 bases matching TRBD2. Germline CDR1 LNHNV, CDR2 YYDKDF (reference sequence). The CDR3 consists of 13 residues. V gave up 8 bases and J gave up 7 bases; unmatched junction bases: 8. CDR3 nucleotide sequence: TGTGCCACCGGGAGGGGAGCAAATAATGAGCAGTTCTTC. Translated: CATGRGANNEQFF.

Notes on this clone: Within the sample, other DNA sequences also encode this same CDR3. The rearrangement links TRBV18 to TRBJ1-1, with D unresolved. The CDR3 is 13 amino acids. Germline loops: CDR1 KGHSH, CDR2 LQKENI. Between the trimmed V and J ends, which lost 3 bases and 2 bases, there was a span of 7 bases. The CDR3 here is CASSPSVNTEAFF. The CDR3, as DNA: TGTGCCAGCTCACCCTCAGTCAACACTGAAGCTTTCTTT.

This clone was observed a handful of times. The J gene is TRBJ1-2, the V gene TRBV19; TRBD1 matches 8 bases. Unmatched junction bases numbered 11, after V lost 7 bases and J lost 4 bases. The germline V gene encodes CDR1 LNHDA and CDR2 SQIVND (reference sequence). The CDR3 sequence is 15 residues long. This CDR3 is CASTSTGQESYGYTF. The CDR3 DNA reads TGTGCCAGTACATCGACGGGACAGGAAAGCTATGGCTACACCTTC.

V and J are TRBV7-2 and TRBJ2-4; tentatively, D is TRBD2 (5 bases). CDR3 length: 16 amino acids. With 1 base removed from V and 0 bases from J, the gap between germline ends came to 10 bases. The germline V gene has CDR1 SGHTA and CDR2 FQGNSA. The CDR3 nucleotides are TGTGCCAGCAGCTTAGGTACTAGGCTAGCCAAAAACATTCAGTACTTC. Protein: CASSLGTRLAKNIQYF.

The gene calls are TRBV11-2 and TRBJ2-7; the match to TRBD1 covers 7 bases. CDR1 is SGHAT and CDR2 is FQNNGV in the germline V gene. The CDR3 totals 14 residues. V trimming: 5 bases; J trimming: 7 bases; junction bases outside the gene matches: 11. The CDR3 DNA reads TGTGCCAGCAGCCGCACCGCGACAGGGATTGAGCAGTACGTC. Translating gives CASSRTATGIEQYV.

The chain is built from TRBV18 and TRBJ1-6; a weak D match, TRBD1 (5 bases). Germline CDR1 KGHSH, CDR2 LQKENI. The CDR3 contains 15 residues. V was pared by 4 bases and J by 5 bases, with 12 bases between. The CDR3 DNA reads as TGTGCCAGCTCACGGCGGGACGGGAATAATTCACCCCTCCACTTT. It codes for CASSRRDGNNSPLHF. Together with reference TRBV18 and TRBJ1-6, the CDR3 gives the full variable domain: NAGVMQNPRHLVRRRGQEARLRCSPMKGHSHVYWYRQLPEEGLKFMVYLQKENIIDESGMPKERFSAEFPKEGPSILRIQQVVRGDSAAYFCASSRRDGNNSPLHFGNGTRLTVT.

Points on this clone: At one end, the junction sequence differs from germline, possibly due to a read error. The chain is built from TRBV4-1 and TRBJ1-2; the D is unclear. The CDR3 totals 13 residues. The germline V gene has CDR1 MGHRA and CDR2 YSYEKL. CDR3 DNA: TGCGCCAGCAGCCAAGCGGGAACAGTGAAGCTTGGCTTC. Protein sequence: CASSQAGTVKLGF.

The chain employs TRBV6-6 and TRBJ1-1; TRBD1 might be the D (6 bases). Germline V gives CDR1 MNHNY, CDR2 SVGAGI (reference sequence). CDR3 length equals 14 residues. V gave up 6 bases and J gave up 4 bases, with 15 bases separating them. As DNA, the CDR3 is TGTGCCAGCAGCTACCCCGGGACACGCACTGAAGCTTTCTTT. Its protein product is CASSYPGTRTEAFF.

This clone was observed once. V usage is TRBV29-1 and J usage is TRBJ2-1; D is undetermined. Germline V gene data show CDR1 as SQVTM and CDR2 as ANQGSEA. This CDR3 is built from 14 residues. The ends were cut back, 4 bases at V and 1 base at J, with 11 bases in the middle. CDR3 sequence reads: CSVAPSYSYNEQFF. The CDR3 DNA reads TGCAGCGTTGCCCCCAGTTATTCCTACAATGAGCAGTTCTTC.

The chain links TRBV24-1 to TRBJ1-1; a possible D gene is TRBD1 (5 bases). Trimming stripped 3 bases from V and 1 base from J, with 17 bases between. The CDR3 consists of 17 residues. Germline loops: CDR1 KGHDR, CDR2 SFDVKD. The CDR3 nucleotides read TGTGCCACCAGTGATGGCGGGAGGGCAGGGAGGAACACTGAAGCTTTCTTT. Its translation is CATSDGGRAGRNTEAFF.

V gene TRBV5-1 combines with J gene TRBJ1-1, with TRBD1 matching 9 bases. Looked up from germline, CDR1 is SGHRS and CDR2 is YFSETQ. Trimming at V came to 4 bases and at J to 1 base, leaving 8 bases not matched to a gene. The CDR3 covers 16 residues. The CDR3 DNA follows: TGCGCCAGCAGCACGGACAGGGGCGGTGGGAACACTGAAGCTTTCTTT. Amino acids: CASSTDRGGGNTEAFF.

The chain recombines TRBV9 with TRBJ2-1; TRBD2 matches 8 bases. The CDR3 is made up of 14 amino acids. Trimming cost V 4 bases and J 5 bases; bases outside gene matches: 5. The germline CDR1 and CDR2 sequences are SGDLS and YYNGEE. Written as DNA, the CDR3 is TGTGCCAGCAGCTCTCAAGCGGGAGACAATGAGCAGTTCTTC. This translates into CASSSQAGDNEQFF.